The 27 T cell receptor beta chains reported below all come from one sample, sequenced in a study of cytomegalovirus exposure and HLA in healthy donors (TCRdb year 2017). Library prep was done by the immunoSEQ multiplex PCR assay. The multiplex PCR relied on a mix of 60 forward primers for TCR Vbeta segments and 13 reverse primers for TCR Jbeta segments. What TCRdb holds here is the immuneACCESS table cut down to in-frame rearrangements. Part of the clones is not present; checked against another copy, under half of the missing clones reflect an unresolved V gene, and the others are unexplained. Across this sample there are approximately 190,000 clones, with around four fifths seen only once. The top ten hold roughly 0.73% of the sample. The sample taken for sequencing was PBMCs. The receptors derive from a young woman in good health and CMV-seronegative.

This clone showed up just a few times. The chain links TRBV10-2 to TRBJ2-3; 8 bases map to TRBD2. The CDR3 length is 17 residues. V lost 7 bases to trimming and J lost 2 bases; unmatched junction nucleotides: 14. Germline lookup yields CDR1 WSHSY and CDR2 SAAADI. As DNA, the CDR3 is TGCGCCAGCACCCCTCCGAGGTCTAGCGGGTCCACAGATACGCAGTATTTT. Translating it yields CASTPPRSSGSTDTQYF.

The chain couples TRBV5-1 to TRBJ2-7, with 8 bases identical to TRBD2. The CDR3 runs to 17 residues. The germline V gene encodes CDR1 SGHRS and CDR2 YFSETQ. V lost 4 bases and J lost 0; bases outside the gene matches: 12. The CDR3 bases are TGCGCCAGCAGCATACTTCCGGCTAGCGGGCCCTCCTACGAGCAGTACTTC. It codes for CASSILPASGPSYEQYF.

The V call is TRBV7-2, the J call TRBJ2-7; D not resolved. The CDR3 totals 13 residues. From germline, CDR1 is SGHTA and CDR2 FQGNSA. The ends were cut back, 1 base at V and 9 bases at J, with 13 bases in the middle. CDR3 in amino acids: CASSLGAPAMQYF. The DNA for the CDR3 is TGTGCCAGCAGCTTAGGGGCCCCGGCTATGCAGTACTTC. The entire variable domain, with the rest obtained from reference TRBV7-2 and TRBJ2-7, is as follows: GAGVSQSPSNKVTEKGKDVELRCDPISGHTALYWYRQSLGQGLEFLIYFQGNSAPDKSGLPSDRFSAERTGGSVSTLTIQRTQQEDSAVYLCASSLGAPAMQYFGPGTRLTVT.

CDR3 amino acids: CASSKPSGRAYEQYF. CDR3 sequence (DNA): TGTGCCAGCAGTAAGCCTAGCGGGAGGGCCTACGAGCAGTACTTC. This chain connects TRBV2 to TRBJ2-7, with 12 bases lining up with TRBD2. Germline V gene lookup returns CDR1 SNHLY and CDR2 FYNNEI. V dropped 5 bases and J dropped 2; count of bases not matched to a gene: 4. The CDR3 sequence is 15 residues long.

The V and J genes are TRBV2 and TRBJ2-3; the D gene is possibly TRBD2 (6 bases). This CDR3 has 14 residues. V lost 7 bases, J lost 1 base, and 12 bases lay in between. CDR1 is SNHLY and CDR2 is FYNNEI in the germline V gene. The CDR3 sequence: CASTPGLGTDTQYF. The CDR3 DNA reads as TGTGCCAGCACCCCGGGACTCGGCACAGATACGCAGTATTTT. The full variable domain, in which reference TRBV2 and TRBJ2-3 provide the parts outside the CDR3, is EPEVTQTPSHQVTQMGQEVILRCVPISNHLYFYWYRQILGQKVEFLVSFYNNEISEKSEIFDDQFSVERPDGSNFTLKIRSTKLEDSAMYFCASTPGLGTDTQYFGPGTRLTVL.

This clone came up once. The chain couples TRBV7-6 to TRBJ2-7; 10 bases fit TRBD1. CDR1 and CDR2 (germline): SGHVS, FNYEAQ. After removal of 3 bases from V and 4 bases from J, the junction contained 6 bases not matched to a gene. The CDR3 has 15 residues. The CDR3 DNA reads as TGTGCCAGCAGCTTTACCGGGACAGGGGAGTACGAGCAGTACTTC. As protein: CASSFTGTGEYEQYF.

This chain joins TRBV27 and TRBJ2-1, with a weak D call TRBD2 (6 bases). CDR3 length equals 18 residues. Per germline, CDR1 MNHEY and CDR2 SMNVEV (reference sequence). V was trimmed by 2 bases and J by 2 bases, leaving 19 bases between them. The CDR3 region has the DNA TGTGCCAGCAGTTTAAGGACGAGGGACTCGGGTACCTACAATGAGCAGTTCTTC. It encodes CASSLRTRDSGTYNEQFF.

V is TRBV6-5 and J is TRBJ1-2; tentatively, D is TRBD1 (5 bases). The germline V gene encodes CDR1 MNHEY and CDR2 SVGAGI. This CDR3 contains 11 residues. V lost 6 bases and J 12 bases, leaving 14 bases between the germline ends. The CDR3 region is CASRSGTEHTF. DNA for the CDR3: TGTGCCAGCAGGTCCGGGACTGAGCACACCTTC.

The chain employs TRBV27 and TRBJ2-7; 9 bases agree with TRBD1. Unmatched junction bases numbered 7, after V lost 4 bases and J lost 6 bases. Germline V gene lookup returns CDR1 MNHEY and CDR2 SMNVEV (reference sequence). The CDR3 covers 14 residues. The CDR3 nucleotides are TGTGCCAGCAGTTCCGGGACAGGGAGTTCCGAGCAGTACTTC. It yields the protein CASSSGTGSSEQYF.

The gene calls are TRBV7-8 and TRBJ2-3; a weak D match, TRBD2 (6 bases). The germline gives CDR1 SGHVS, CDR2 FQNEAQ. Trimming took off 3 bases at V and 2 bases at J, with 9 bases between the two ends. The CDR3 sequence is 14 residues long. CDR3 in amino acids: CASSFGGFTDTQYF. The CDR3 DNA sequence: TGTGCCAGCAGCTTTGGGGGGTTCACAGATACGCAGTATTTT.

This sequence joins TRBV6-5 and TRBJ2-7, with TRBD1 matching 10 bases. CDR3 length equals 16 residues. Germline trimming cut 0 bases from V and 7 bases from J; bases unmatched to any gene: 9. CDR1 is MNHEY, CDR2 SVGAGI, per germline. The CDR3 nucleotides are TGTGCCAGCAGTTACTCCGGGACAGGGGCACTCCGAGAGCAGTACTTC. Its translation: CASSYSGTGALREQYF.

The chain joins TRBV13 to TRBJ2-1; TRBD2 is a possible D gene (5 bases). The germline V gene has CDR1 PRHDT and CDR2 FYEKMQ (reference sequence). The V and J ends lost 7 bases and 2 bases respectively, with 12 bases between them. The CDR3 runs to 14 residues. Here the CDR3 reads CASTPGRAYNEQFF. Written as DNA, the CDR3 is TGTGCCAGCACCCCTGGGAGAGCCTACAATGAGCAGTTCTTC.

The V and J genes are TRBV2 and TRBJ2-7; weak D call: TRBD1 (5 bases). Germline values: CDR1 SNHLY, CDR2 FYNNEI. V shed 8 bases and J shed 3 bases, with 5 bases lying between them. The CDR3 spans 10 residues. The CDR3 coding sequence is TGTGCCAGCGGACACTACGAGCAGTACTTC. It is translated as CASGHYEQYF.

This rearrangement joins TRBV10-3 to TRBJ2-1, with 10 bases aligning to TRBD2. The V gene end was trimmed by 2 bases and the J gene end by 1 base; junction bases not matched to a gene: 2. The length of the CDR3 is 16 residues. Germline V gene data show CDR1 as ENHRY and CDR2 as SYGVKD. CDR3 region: CAISESSGRSYNEQFF. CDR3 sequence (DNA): TGTGCCATCAGTGAGAGTAGCGGGAGGTCCTACAATGAGCAGTTCTTC.

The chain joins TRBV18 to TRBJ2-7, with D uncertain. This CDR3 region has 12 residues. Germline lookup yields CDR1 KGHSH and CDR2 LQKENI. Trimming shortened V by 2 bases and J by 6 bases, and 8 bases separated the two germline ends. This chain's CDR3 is CASSPSGSEQYF. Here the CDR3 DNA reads TGTGCCAGCTCACCATCCGGGTCCGAGCAGTACTTC. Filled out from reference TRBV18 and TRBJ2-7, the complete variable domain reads NAGVMQNPRHLVRRRGQEARLRCSPMKGHSHVYWYRQLPEEGLKFMVYLQKENIIDESGMPKERFSAEFPKEGPSILRIQQVVRGDSAAYFCASSPSGSEQYFGPGTRLTVT.

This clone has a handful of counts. This chain's CDR3 is CASSQDEGDTEAFF. CDR3 DNA: TGCGCCAGCAGCCAAGATGAGGGGGACACTGAAGCTTTCTTT. This rearrangement joins TRBV4-1 to TRBJ1-1; D is possibly TRBD1 (6 bases). V was cut by 0 bases and J by 3 bases, with 8 bases left in between. CDR1 is MGHRA and CDR2 is YSYEKL in the germline V gene. This CDR3 contains 14 residues.

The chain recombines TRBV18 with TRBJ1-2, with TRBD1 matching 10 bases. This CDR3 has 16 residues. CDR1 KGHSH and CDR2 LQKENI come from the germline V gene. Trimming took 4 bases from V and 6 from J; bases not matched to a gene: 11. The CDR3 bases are TGTGCCAGCTCACTGACAGCCTGGACAGGGGGTAATGGCTACACCTTC. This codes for CASSLTAWTGGNGYTF.

CDR3 sequence: CASSLWASGKLDTQYF. The CDR3, as DNA: TGTGCCAGCAGCTTGTGGGCTAGCGGGAAATTAGATACGCAGTATTTT. The V gene is TRBV5-4, the J gene TRBJ2-3; 9 nucleotides line up with TRBD2. The CDR3 runs to 16 residues. V gave up 1 base and J gave up 5 bases; unmatched junction bases: 8. CDR1 and CDR2 (germline): SGHNT, YYREEE (reference sequence). The entire variable domain, with the rest obtained from reference TRBV5-4 and TRBJ2-3, is as follows: ETGVTQSPTHLIKTRGQQVTLRCSSQSGHNTVSWYQQALGQGPQFIFQYYREEENGRGNFPPRFSGLQFPNYSSELNVNALELDDSALYLCASSLWASGKLDTQYFGPGTRLTVL.

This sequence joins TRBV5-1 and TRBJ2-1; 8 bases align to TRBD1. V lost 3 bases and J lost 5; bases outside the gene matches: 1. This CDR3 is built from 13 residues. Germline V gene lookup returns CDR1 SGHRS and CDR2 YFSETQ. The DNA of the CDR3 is TGCGCCAGCAGCTGGGGACAGGACAATGAGCAGTTCTTC. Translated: CASSWGQDNEQFF.

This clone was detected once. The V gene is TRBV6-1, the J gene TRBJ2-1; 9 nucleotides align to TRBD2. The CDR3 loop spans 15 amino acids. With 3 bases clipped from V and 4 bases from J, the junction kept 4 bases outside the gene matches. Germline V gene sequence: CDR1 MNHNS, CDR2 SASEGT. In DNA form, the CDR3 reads TGTGCCAGCAGTGAGAAGCGGGAGGCGTACAATGAGCAGTTCTTC. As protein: CASSEKREAYNEQFF.

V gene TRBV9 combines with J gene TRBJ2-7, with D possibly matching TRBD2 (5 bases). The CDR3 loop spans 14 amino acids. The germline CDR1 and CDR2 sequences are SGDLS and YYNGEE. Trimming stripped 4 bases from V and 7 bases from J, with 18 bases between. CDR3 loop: CASSLSSGLREQYF. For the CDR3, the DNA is TGTGCCAGCAGCCTGTCGTCGGGGTTGCGTGAGCAGTACTTC.

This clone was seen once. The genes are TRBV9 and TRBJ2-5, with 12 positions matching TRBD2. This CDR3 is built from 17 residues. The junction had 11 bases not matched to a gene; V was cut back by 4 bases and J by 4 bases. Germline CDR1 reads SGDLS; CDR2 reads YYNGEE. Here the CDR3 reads CASSPRSSGGAGETQYF. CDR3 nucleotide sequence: TGTGCCAGCAGCCCCCGTTCTAGCGGGGGGGCGGGAGAGACCCAGTACTTC.

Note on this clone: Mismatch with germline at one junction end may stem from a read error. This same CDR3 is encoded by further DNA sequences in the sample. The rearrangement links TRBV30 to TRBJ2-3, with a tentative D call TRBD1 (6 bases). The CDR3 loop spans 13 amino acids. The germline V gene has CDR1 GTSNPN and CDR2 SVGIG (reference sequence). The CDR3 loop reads CAWSSLRPGQWFF. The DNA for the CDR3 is TGTGCCTGGAGTTCGCTTCGGCCCGGACAGTGGTTTTTT. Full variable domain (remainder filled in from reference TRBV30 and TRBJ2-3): SQTIHQWPATLVQPVGSPLSLECTVEGTSNPNLYWYRQAAGRGLQLLFYSVGIGQISSEVPQNLSASRPQDRQFILSSKKLLLSDSGFYLCAWSSLRPGQWFFGPGTRLTVL.

CDR3 residues: CASRGNTQYF. In DNA form, the CDR3 reads TGTGCCAGCCGGGGGAATACGCAGTATTTT. This chain joins TRBV7-9 and TRBJ2-3; D might be TRBD2 (6 bases). This CDR3 is 10 amino acids long. The germline CDR1 and CDR2 sequences are SEHNR and FQNEAQ (reference sequence). Between the trimmed V and J ends, which lost 8 bases and 7 bases, there was a span of 7 bases.

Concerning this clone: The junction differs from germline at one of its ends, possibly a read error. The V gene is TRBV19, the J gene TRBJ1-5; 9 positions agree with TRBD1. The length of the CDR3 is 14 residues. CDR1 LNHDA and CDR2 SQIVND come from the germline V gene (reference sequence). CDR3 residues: CASSPRQGGGPRDF. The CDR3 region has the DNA TGTGCCAGTAGTCCCCGACAGGGGGGCGGTCCTCGGGATTTT.

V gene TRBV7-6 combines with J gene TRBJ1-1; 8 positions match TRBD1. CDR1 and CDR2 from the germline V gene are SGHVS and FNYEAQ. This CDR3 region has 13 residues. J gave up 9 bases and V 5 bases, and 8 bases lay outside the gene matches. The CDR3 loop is CASSDQGAGKAFF. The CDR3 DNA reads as TGTGCCAGCAGCGATCAGGGGGCGGGTAAAGCTTTCTTT.

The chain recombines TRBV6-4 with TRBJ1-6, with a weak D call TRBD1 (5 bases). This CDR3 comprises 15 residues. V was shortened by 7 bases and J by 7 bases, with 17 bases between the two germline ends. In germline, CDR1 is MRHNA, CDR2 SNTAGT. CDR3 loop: CASITGRGGNSPLHF. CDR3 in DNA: TGTGCCAGCATCACGGGGCGGGGGGGGAATTCACCCCTCCACTTT.